This T cell receptor beta chain was documented in a study of vaccination and CD4 T cells after COVID-19. Study information: Every participant had a vaccine, which was either BNT162b2 or mRNA-1273, given in two doses. At a median about 78 days (range 14 to 241) after dose two, post-vaccine samples were obtained. Overlapping spike peptides from SARS-CoV-2, HCoV-NL63, HCoV-OC43 and HCoV-229E served to stimulate the cells. General observations from the study: Median numbers of SARS-CoV-2-reactive clonotypes increased from approximately 23 to 38 (not a significant change).

As to this clonotype: The antigen is undetermined.

The study sequenced cultured CD4+ T cell DNA using the Oncomine TCR Beta short-read assay. MiXCR was run by TCRdb on the PCR reads, yielding one entry per CDR3 protein. The sample shows about 16,000 distinct CDR3 sequences, less than 60% of them seen only once. Treatment defined: approximately 9-day PBMC culture with coronavirus spike peptide pools or control peptides (ViraFEST assay). CDR1 MNHEY and CDR2 SMNVEV come from the germline V gene (reference sequence). With V trimmed by 5 bases and J by 7 bases, 13 bases remained unmatched. The CDR3 has 18 residues. Source: CD4+ T cells from blood, cultured in vitro, taken before SARS-CoV-2 vaccination. This clonotype was sampled from a human donor who had recovered from COVID-19. The chain is built from TRBV27 and TRBJ2-1; 14 bases match TRBD2. The CDR3 spells CASSPLSGLAGVRNEQFF. The CDR3 bases are TGTGCCAGCAGTCCTCTTTCGGGACTAGCGGGAGTCAGAAATGAGCAGTTCTTC.